This passage covers 32 T cell receptor beta chains from one sample sequenced in a study of T cell repertoires in ileal Crohn's disease. Lamina propria lymphocytes from surgical specimens were isolated on a density gradient before sorting. TCRdb keeps only in-frame clones here, not all; method: immunoSEQ multiplex PCR. The sample includes some 6,200 clones, 88% of them seen just once. The specimen was CD4+ T cells from ileum. The receptor set was obtained from an adult with Crohn's disease. Some clones in this sample may be carry-over from other donors' samples.

This clone has a handful of counts. The chain couples TRBV19 to TRBJ1-1; 7 bases fit TRBD1. Germline CDR1 and CDR2: LNHDA and SQIVND (reference sequence). The trim removed 5 bases at V and 3 bases at J, leaving 6 bases unmatched. This CDR3 spans 14 amino acids. The CDR3 loop is CASSGWQGDTEAFF. The CDR3 nucleotides read TGTGCCAGTAGTGGTTGGCAGGGGGACACTGAAGCTTTCTTT.

This clone is a singleton in its sample. This sequence joins TRBV6-6 and TRBJ2-7, with 9 bases fitting TRBD2. Losses at the gene ends were 7 bases for V and 0 bases for J; bases not matched to a gene: 10. This CDR3 comprises 16 residues. Germline V lookup: CDR1 MNHNY, CDR2 SVGAGI (reference sequence). CDR3 DNA sequence: TGTGCCAGCACCCTGGTGGCTAGCGGGGCCTCCTACGAGCAGTACTTC. It translates to CASTLVASGASYEQYF.

V and J are TRBV6-4 and TRBJ2-1; no reliable D call. Germline-derived CDR1 and CDR2 are MRHNA and SNTAGT. Trimming stripped 2 bases from V and 6 bases from J, with 8 bases between. CDR3 length: 13 residues. CDR3 sequence: CASSDVGSNEQFF. In nucleotides, the CDR3 is TGTGCCAGCAGTGACGTGGGCAGCAATGAGCAGTTCTTC.

The chain recombines TRBV5-1 with TRBJ2-1; maybe TRBD2 (5 bases). V lost 3 bases to trimming and J lost 8 bases, with 15 bases between them. The CDR3 extends over 14 amino acids. Germline V CDR1 and CDR2: SGHRS, YFSETQ. The chain's CDR3 is CASSWTTSPDEQFF. The CDR3 nucleotides read TGCGCCAGCAGCTGGACCACTAGTCCCGATGAGCAGTTCTTC.

The chain combines TRBV28 with TRBJ2-5; D gene unclear. V lost 1 base and J 5 bases, leaving 8 bases between the germline ends. CDR1 and CDR2 (germline): MDHEN, SYDVKM. The CDR3 covers 13 residues. The CDR3: CASSLSSKETQYF. DNA of the CDR3: TGTGCCAGCAGTTTATCTTCTAAGGAGACCCAGTACTTC.

V gene TRBV25-1 combines with J gene TRBJ2-5, with 9 nucleotides matching TRBD1. Germline CDR1 is MGHDK and CDR2 is SYGVNS. There are 16 residues in the CDR3. The ends lost 5 bases at V and 5 bases at J; junction bases unmatched: 12. CDR3 sequence: CASSTPDRGDRETQYF. The CDR3, as DNA: TGTGCCAGCAGTACCCCGGACAGGGGTGATCGCGAGACCCAGTACTTC. The variable domain in full, completed from reference TRBV25-1 and TRBJ2-5, reads EADIYQTPRYLVIGTGKKITLECSQTMGHDKMYWYQQDPGMELHLIHYSYGVNSTEKGDLSSESTVSRIRTEHFPLTLESARPSHTSQYLCASSTPDRGDRETQYFGPGTRLLVL.

The chain links TRBV13 to TRBJ2-1; no clear D. The CDR3 contains 16 residues. The V gene lost 1 base and the J gene lost 0 bases, with 10 bases spanning the gap. The germline CDR1 and CDR2 sequences are PRHDT and FYEKMQ (reference sequence). This CDR3 reads CASSLEDNPSYNEQFF. In DNA, the CDR3 is TGTGCCAGCAGCTTAGAAGACAACCCCTCCTACAATGAGCAGTTCTTC.

The gene calls are TRBV7-2 and TRBJ1-2; TRBD1 matches at 10 bases. Germline-derived CDR1 and CDR2 are SGHTA and FQGNSA. The ends lost 4 bases at V and 2 bases at J; junction bases unmatched: 4. The CDR3 totals 15 residues. The DNA for the CDR3 is TGTGCCAGCAGCTGGGGACAGGGGCGCAACTATGGCTACACCTTC. Translated, it gives CASSWGQGRNYGYTF.

On this clone itself: Relative to the germline gene, one junction end is altered; a read error may explain this. In DNA, the CDR3 is TGTGCCAGCAGCCGACAGGAGGACAGACTAAGATTT. This codes for CASSRQEDRLRF. The gene calls are TRBV7-9 and TRBJ1-1; TRBD1 is a possible D gene (6 bases). Looked up from germline, CDR1 is SEHNR and CDR2 is FQNEAQ (reference sequence). This CDR3 has 12 residues.

The chain is built from TRBV5-1 and TRBJ2-2; 12 nucleotides line up with TRBD2. The CDR3 spans 17 residues. Germline V CDR1 and CDR2: SGHRS, YFSETQ. V gave up 0 bases and J gave up 4 bases; unmatched junction bases: 4. The CDR3 sequence is CASSLGLTSGSTGELFF. For the CDR3, the DNA is TGCGCCAGCAGCTTGGGTTTGACTAGCGGGAGCACCGGGGAGCTGTTTTTT.

The chain couples TRBV25-1 to TRBJ1-2; D is unresolved. Between the trimmed V and J ends, which lost 2 bases and 6 bases, there was a span of 13 bases. The CDR3 totals 14 residues. Per germline, CDR1 MGHDK and CDR2 SYGVNS. The CDR3 DNA sequence: TGTGCCAGCAGTGAAGTGGCGGAGAACCATGGCTACACCTTC. It specifies CASSEVAENHGYTF.

The chain links TRBV2 to TRBJ2-1, with 9 positions matching TRBD2. J was trimmed by 8 bases and V by 2 bases; bases with no gene match: 7. CDR1 SNHLY and CDR2 FYNNEI come from the germline V gene. The length of the CDR3 is 15 residues. CDR3 coding DNA: TGTGCCAGCAGTGAATTGGCGGGAGGGCCTCATGAGCAGTTCTTC. Encoded protein: CASSELAGGPHEQFF.

The V gene is TRBV27, the J gene TRBJ2-3; 9 nucleotides match TRBD2. The ends lost 3 bases at V and 4 bases at J; junction bases unmatched: 11. The CDR3 covers 17 residues. Germline V gene data show CDR1 as MNHEY and CDR2 as SMNVEV (reference sequence). For the CDR3, the DNA is TGTGCCAGCAGTTTTCGATTTAGCGGGAGTCGCGCAGATACGCAGTATTTT. As protein: CASSFRFSGSRADTQYF.

This chain connects TRBV19 to TRBJ2-2; D may be TRBD1 (6 bases). The CDR3 is 15 amino acids. CDR1 and CDR2 (germline): LNHDA, SQIVND (reference sequence). The V and J ends lost 8 bases and 3 bases respectively, with 16 bases between them. The chain's CDR3 is CASSLGTRDTGELFF. As DNA, the CDR3 is TGTGCCAGTTCGCTAGGGACACGGGACACCGGGGAGCTGTTTTTT.

The rearrangement joins TRBV2 to TRBJ1-1; D not certain. V lost 0 bases and J 1 base, leaving 6 bases between the germline ends. Per the germline V gene, CDR1 is SNHLY and CDR2 is FYNNEI. The CDR3 runs to 14 residues. CDR3 loop: CASSEAGRNTEAFF. CDR3 nucleotide sequence: TGTGCCAGCAGTGAAGCTGGCAGGAACACTGAAGCTTTCTTT. The entire variable domain, with the rest obtained from reference TRBV2 and TRBJ1-1, is as follows: EPEVTQTPSHQVTQMGQEVILRCVPISNHLYFYWYRQILGQKVEFLVSFYNNEISEKSEIFDDQFSVERPDGSNFTLKIRSTKLEDSAMYFCASSEAGRNTEAFFGQGTRLTVV.

V and J are TRBV7-1 and TRBJ2-6; the D gene is possibly TRBD1 (5 bases). TRBV7-1 is filed as an ORF, its function uncertain. Trimming shortened V by 5 bases and J by 5 bases, and 22 bases separated the two germline ends. The CDR3 loop spans 18 amino acids. CDR3 in amino acids: CASSIGRRGQSRANVLTF. The CDR3 region has the DNA TGTGCCAGCAGCATAGGGCGACGAGGACAAAGTCGGGCCAACGTCCTGACTTTC.

The chain joins TRBV4-3 to TRBJ2-3; 9 nucleotides match TRBD2. Germline CDR1 is LGHNA and CDR2 is YSLEER. Trimming removed 0 bases from V and 6 bases from J; junction bases left unmatched: 10. There are 17 residues in the CDR3. CDR3: CASSQDMVAGVSDTQYF. The CDR3, as DNA: TGCGCCAGCAGCCAAGATATGGTAGCGGGAGTGAGCGATACGCAGTATTTT.

V gene TRBV21-1 combines with J gene TRBJ2-6; no DNA check was done on the table's D call, TRBD1. TRBV21-1 is a pseudogene segment. The CDR3 has 12 amino acids. CDR3 DNA sequence: TGTGCCAGCACCCATGGGGCCAACGTCCTGACTTTC. Translating gives CASTHGANVLTF.

This sequence joins TRBV11-2 and TRBJ1-4; 10 bases are a match to TRBD1. V trimming: 1 base; J trimming: 6 bases; junction bases outside the gene matches: 8. CDR1 and CDR2 (germline): SGHAT, FQNNGV. The CDR3 runs to 17 residues. The CDR3 loop reads CASSLGATGGAYEKLFF. The CDR3 DNA reads as TGTGCCAGCAGCTTAGGGGCGACAGGGGGCGCCTATGAAAAACTGTTTTTT.

The CDR3 DNA follows: TGCGCCAGCAGCTCGAAGACTAGCGGGAGGGGGGGGGAGCAGTACTTC. Translating it yields CASSSKTSGRGGEQYF. The V and J genes are TRBV5-1 and TRBJ2-7, with 14 nucleotides matching TRBD2. The J segment lost 7 bases and the V segment lost 3 bases, leaving 9 bases of the junction unmatched. From germline, CDR1 is SGHRS and CDR2 YFSETQ. This CDR3 has 16 residues. Using reference TRBV5-1 and TRBJ2-7 for the parts outside the CDR3, the full variable domain is KAGVTQTPRYLIKTRGQQVTLSCSPISGHRSVSWYQQTPGQGLQFLFEYFSETQRNKGNFPGRFSGRQFSNSRSEMNVSTLELGDSALYLCASSSKTSGRGGEQYFGPGTRLTVT.

This chain connects TRBV5-1 to TRBJ2-5, with 10 bases matching TRBD2. Germline V gives CDR1 SGHRS, CDR2 YFSETQ. With 2 bases clipped from V and 2 bases from J, the junction kept 6 bases outside the gene matches. This CDR3 is built from 16 residues. CDR3 bases: TGCGCCAGCAGCTTTGGTGAGACTAGCGGGCAAGAGACCCAGTACTTC. Residues: CASSFGETSGQETQYF. Full variable domain (rest looked up from reference TRBV5-1 and TRBJ2-5): KAGVTQTPRYLIKTRGQQVTLSCSPISGHRSVSWYQQTPGQGLQFLFEYFSETQRNKGNFPGRFSGRQFSNSRSEMNVSTLELGDSALYLCASSFGETSGQETQYFGPGTRLLVL.

This chain's CDR3 is CASSYSAQGSYGYTF. CDR3 DNA: TGTGCCAGCAGTTACTCGGCTCAGGGGAGCTATGGCTACACCTTC. This sequence joins TRBV6-5 and TRBJ1-2; D is possibly TRBD1 (6 bases). V lost 0 bases, J lost 4 bases, and 12 bases lay in between. The CDR3 is 15 amino acids. The germline gives CDR1 MNHEY, CDR2 SVGAGI.

This chain joins TRBV11-2 and TRBJ2-5; 16 bases fit TRBD2. V gave up 5 bases and J gave up 1 base; unmatched junction bases: 4. CDR1 and CDR2 from the germline V gene are SGHAT and FQNNGV. The CDR3 consists of 17 residues. Written as DNA, the CDR3 is TGTGCCAGCAGCCCGGGACTAGCGGGAGGGAGCCAAGAGACCCAGTACTTC. Translating gives CASSPGLAGGSQETQYF.

This clone has just one count. V gene TRBV5-1 combines with J gene TRBJ2-1, with 10 bases aligning to TRBD1. Germline-derived CDR1 and CDR2 are SGHRS and YFSETQ. V lost 3 bases, J lost 8 bases, and 11 bases stayed unmatched. This CDR3 comprises 16 residues. Here the CDR3 reads CASSSAPGQGMDEQFF. As DNA, the CDR3 is TGCGCCAGCAGCTCGGCGCCGGGACAGGGGATGGATGAGCAGTTCTTC. Filled out from reference TRBV5-1 and TRBJ2-1, the complete variable domain reads KAGVTQTPRYLIKTRGQQVTLSCSPISGHRSVSWYQQTPGQGLQFLFEYFSETQRNKGNFPGRFSGRQFSNSRSEMNVSTLELGDSALYLCASSSAPGQGMDEQFFGPGTRLTVL.

The chain combines TRBV21-1 with TRBJ2-1; no check of the table's D call, TRBD2, against the DNA was made. TRBV21-1 is noted as a pseudogene. This CDR3 comprises 17 residues. The CDR3 is CASSTISRTRASNEQFF. DNA of the CDR3: TGTGCCAGCAGTACTATTTCACGGACTAGGGCGAGCAATGAGCAGTTCTTC.

This clone was seen only a few times. The V call is TRBV6-4, the J call TRBJ2-7; 10 nucleotides line up with TRBD2. V lost 7 bases to trimming and J lost 2 bases; unmatched junction nucleotides: 2. CDR1 and CDR2 from the germline V gene are MRHNA and SNTAGT. This CDR3 is 13 amino acids long. CDR3 DNA sequence: TGTGCCAGCAAAGGACTAGCGGCCTACGAGCAGTACTTC. Encoded protein: CASKGLAAYEQYF.

V usage is TRBV28 and J usage is TRBJ2-7, with D possibly matching TRBD1 (6 bases). CDR3 size: 15 residues. In germline, CDR1 is MDHEN, CDR2 SYDVKM. The V end lost 6 bases, the J end lost 9 bases, and 24 bases lay between the germline ends. CDR3 DNA: TGTGCCAGCAGCACCATGTCAGAGGGGGTCTGGGGGCAGTACTTC. Translating gives CASSTMSEGVWGQYF.

On this clone itself: A junction end diverges from the germline sequence, so it may reflect a read error. This rearrangement joins TRBV7-9 to TRBJ2-5; perhaps TRBD1 as D (6 bases). This CDR3 contains 12 residues. Germline V CDR1 and CDR2: SEHNR, FQNEAQ (reference sequence). The CDR3 DNA is TGTGCCAGCAGCTTTAACAGGGAGATCCAGTACTTC. Encoded protein: CASSFNREIQYF.

The chain uses TRBV7-9 and TRBJ1-3, with D tentatively TRBD1 (6 bases). The CDR3 loop spans 14 amino acids. The germline V gene has CDR1 SEHNR and CDR2 FQNEAQ (reference sequence). The V and J ends lost 1 base and 6 bases respectively, with 10 bases between them. As DNA, the CDR3 is TGTGCCAGCAGCTTAGAGGGGGTTTTAAACACCATATATTTT. This gives the protein CASSLEGVLNTIYF. Based on the CDR3 plus reference TRBV7-9 and TRBJ1-3, the full variable domain is DTGVSQNPRHKITKRGQNVTFRCDPISEHNRLYWYRQTLGQGPEFLTYFQNEAQLEKSRLLSDRFSAERPKGSFSTLEIQRTEQGDSAMYLCASSLEGVLNTIYFGEGSWLTVV.

The rearrangement joins TRBV25-1 to TRBJ2-3; 8 bases are shared with TRBD2. Germline V lookup: CDR1 MGHDK, CDR2 SYGVNS. The CDR3 consists of 16 residues. V shed 1 base, J shed 2 bases, and the junction held 5 bases outside the gene matches. The DNA of the CDR3 is TGTGCCAGCAGTGAATCTAGCGGGTCTCCCACAGATACGCAGTATTTT. It yields the protein CASSESSGSPTDTQYF.

The chain employs TRBV11-3 and TRBJ2-7; tentatively, D is TRBD2 (6 bases). The germline V and J ends were trimmed by 6 bases and 4 bases, with 13 bases remaining between them. The germline gives CDR1 SGHNT, CDR2 YENEEA. This CDR3 is built from 13 residues. The CDR3 DNA reads as TGTGCCAGCAGGGAGGGAAATGATTACGAGCAGTACTTC. Translated, it gives CASREGNDYEQYF.

This chain uses TRBV28 with TRBJ2-7; the match to TRBD2 covers 7 bases. The trim removed 4 bases at V and 0 bases at J, leaving 6 bases unmatched. The germline gives CDR1 MDHEN, CDR2 SYDVKM. This CDR3 comprises 15 residues. The CDR3 here is CASSSGLVGSYEQYF. The CDR3 nucleotides are TGTGCCAGCAGTTCCGGACTAGTAGGCTCCTACGAGCAGTACTTC.